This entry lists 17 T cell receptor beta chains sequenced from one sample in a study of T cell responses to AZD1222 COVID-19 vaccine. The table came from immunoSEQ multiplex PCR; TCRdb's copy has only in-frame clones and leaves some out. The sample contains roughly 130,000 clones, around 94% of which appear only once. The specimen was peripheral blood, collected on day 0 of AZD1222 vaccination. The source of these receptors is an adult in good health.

CDR3 region: CAWTGGNTIYF. CDR3 DNA: TGTGCCTGGACGGGGGGAAACACCATATATTTT. The rearrangement uses TRBV30 and TRBJ1-3, with unresolved D. V was pared by 4 bases and J by 4 bases, with 5 bases between. This CDR3 contains 11 residues. The germline V gene encodes CDR1 GTSNPN and CDR2 SVGIG (reference sequence).

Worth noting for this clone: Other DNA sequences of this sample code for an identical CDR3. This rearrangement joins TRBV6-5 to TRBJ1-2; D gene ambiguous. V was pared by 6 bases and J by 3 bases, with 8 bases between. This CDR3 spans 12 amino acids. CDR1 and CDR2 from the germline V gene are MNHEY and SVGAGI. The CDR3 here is CASRGWDYGYTF. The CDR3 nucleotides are TGTGCCAGCAGAGGGTGGGACTATGGCTACACCTTC.

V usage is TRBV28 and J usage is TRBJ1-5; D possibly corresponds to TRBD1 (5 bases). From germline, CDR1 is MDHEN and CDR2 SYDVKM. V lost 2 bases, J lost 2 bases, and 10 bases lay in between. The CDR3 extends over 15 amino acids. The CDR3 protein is CASSLLGGGNQPQHF. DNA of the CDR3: TGTGCCAGCAGTTTACTGGGGGGAGGCAATCAGCCCCAGCATTTT.

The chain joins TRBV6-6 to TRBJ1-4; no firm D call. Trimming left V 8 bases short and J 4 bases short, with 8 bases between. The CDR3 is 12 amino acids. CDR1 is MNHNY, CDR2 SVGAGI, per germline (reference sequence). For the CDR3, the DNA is TGTGCCAGCCGGCAGAGTAATGAAAAACTGTTTTTT. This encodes CASRQSNEKLFF.

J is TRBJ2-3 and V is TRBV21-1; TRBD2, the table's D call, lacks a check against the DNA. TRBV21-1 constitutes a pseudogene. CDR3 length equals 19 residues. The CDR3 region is CASSKRAGTSGGTTDTQYF. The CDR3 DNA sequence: TGTGCCAGCAGCAAACGGGCGGGTACTAGCGGGGGGACAACAGATACGCAGTATTTT.

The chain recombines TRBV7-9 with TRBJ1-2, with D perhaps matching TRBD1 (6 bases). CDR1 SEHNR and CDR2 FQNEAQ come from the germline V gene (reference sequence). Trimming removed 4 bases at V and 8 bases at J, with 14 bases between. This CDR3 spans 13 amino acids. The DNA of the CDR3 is TGTGCCAGCAGCTCCGGACCAGGGGTGGGCTACACCTTC. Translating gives CASSSGPGVGYTF.

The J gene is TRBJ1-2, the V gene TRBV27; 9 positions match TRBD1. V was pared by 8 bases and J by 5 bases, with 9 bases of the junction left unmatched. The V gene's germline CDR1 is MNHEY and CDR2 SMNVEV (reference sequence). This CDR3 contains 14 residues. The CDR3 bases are TGTGCCAGCCGCACCTCCGGGACAGGGTATGGCTACACCTTC. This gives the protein CASRTSGTGYGYTF.

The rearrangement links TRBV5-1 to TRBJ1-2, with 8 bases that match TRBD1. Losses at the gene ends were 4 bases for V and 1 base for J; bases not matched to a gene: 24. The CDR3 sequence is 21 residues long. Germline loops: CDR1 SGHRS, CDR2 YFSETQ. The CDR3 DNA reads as TGCGCCAGCAGCCCCGAGCCCTTTCCTACTGACAGGGGCCTTCATAACTATGGCTACACCTTC. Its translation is CASSPEPFPTDRGLHNYGYTF. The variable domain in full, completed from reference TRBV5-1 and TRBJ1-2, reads KAGVTQTPRYLIKTRGQQVTLSCSPISGHRSVSWYQQTPGQGLQFLFEYFSETQRNKGNFPGRFSGRQFSNSRSEMNVSTLELGDSALYLCASSPEPFPTDRGLHNYGYTFGSGTRLTVV.

CDR3 DNA sequence: TGTGCCAGCAGTTCAACGACAGGGGTCTACGAGCAGTACTTC. Residues: CASSSTTGVYEQYF. The rearrangement links TRBV27 to TRBJ2-7; 8 bases align to TRBD1. Germline V lookup: CDR1 MNHEY, CDR2 SMNVEV (reference sequence). Trimming at V came to 4 bases and at J to 3 bases, leaving 5 bases not matched to a gene. This CDR3 is 14 amino acids long.

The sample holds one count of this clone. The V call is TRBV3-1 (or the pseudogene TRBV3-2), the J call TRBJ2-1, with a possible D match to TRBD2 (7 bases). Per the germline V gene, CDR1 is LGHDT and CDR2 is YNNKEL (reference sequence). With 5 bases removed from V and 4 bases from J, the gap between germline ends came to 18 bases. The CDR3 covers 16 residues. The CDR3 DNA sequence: TGTGCCAGCAGCAGGGGGGGCGCATCCCAATACAATGAGCAGTTCTTC. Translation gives CASSRGGASQYNEQFF.

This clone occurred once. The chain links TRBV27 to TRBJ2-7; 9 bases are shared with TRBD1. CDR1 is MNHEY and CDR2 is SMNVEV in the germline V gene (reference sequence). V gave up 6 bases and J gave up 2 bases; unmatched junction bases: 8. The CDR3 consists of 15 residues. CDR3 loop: CASRVETGGTYEQYF. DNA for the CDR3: TGTGCCAGCAGAGTAGAGACAGGGGGGACCTACGAGCAGTACTTC.

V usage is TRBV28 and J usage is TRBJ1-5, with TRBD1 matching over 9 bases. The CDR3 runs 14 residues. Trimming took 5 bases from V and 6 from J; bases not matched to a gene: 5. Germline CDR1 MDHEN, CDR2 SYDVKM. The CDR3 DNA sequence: TGTGCCAGCAGTCCCGGGGACAGGGTTCAGCCCCAGCATTTT. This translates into CASSPGDRVQPQHF.

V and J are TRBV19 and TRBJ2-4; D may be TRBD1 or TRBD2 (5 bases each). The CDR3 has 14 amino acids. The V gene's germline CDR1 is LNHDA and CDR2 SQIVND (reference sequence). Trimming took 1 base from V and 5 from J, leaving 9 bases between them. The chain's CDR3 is CASSIVTGQNIQYF. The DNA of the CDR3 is TGTGCCAGTAGTATAGTGACGGGGCAAAACATTCAGTACTTC.

CDR3 residues: CASSPIRVPGQGTEAFF. The CDR3 DNA reads TGTGCCAGCAGTCCCATCCGGGTCCCGGGACAGGGGACGGAAGCTTTCTTT. This chain uses TRBV28 with TRBJ1-1; 10 bases agree with TRBD1. The CDR3 sequence is 17 residues long. Looked up from germline, CDR1 is MDHEN and CDR2 is SYDVKM. Losses at the gene ends were 5 bases for V and 8 bases for J; bases not matched to a gene: 17.

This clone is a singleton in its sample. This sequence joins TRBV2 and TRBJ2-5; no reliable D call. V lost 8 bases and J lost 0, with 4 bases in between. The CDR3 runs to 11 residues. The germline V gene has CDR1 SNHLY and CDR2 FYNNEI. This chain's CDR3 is CASLYQETQYF. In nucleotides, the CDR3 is TGTGCCAGCTTGTACCAAGAGACCCAGTACTTC. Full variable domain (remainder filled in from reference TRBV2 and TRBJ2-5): EPEVTQTPSHQVTQMGQEVILRCVPISNHLYFYWYRQILGQKVEFLVSFYNNEISEKSEIFDDQFSVERPDGSNFTLKIRSTKLEDSAMYFCASLYQETQYFGPGTRLLVL.

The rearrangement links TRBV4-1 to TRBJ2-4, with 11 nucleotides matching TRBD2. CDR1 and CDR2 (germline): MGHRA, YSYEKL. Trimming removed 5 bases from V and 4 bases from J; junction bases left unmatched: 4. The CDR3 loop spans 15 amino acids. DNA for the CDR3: TGCGCCAGCAGCATCGGGACTAGCGGTAAAAACATTCAGTACTTC. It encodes CASSIGTSGKNIQYF.

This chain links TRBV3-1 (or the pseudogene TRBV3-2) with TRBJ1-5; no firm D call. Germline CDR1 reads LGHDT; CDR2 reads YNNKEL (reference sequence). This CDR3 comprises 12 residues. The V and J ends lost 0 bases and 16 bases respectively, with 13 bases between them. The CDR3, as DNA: TGTGCCAGCAGCCAAGATCCCCGCCGGGTCCATTTT. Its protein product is CASSQDPRRVHF.